This T cell receptor beta chain was sequenced during a study of shared clonotypes between healthy human individuals. Looking at the study overall: There were three CD4 naive, three CD4 memory, two CD8 naive and one CD8 memory plates per donor. Study observations and caveats: Sharing across four donors was highest in naive CD4 (around 5%) and lowest in memory CD8 (approximately 0.4%). A reduction in generation probabilities was seen for non-shared clonotypes relative to those shared by all four donors.

As concerns this clone: What it binds is unknown.

At a deep level, the assay was run. Profiled with immunoSEQ multiplex PCR; TCRdb holds only in-frame clones, not every one. The repertoire consists of some 2,100,000 clones, with nearly 97% occurring once and the leading ten covering roughly 0.13%. CDR1 and CDR2 from the germline V gene are SEHNR and FQNEAQ (reference sequence). The CDR3 runs 14 residues. V lost 4 bases, J lost 0 bases, and 3 bases stayed unmatched. The V gene is TRBV7-9, the J gene TRBJ2-7; 7 bases agree with TRBD1. The sequence was collected from a man aged 18 to 35 in good health. The sample was naive CD4+ T cells sorted from blood. Subset defined: CD45RA+ positively selected. The CDR3 reads CASSWNRGSYEQYF. CDR3 coding DNA: TGTGCCAGCAGCTGGAACAGGGGCTCCTACGAGCAGTACTTC.